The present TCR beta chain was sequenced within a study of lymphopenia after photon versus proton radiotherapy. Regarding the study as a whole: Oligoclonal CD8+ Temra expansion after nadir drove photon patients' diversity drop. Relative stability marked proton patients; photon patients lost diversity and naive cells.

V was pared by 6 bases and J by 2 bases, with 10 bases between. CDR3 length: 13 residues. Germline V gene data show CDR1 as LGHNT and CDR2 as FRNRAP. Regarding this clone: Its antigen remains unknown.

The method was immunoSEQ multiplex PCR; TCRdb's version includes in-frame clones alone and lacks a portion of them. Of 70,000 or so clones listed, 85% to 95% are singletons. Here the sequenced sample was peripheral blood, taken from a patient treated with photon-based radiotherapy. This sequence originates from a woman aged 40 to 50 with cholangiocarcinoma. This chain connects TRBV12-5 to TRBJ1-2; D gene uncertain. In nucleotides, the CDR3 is TGTGCTAGTGGCTCGGGCAGAAACTATGGCTACACCTTC. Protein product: CASGSGRNYGYTF.